This passage covers 10 T cell receptor beta chains from one sample sequenced in a study of blood T cells in healthy people across ages. Primers used in a second PCR of about 6 to 11 cycles were a sample-barcoded 5' primer and a J-beta primer mix. MiXCR, applied by TCRdb to the 5' RACE reads, yields one record per CDR3 protein. The repertoire holds just over 1 million distinct CDR3 sequences, with 40% to 45% as singletons. The specimen sequenced was blood. These receptor sequences come from a woman aged 55-69 years in good health.

As DNA, the CDR3 is TGTGCCATCAGTGAGTTGGGACTAGGGTTCTCGGATACGCAGTATTTT. It codes for CAISELGLGFSDTQYF. This chain links TRBV10-3 with TRBJ2-3, with TRBD2 matching 8 bases. Germline V gene lookup returns CDR1 ENHRY and CDR2 SYGVKD. V was clipped by 1 base and J by 6 bases; unmatched bases: 9. The CDR3 is 16 residues long.

V usage is TRBV7-2 and J usage is TRBJ1-6; a weak D match, TRBD1 (6 bases). CDR1 and CDR2 (germline): SGHTA, FQGNSA. The germline V and J ends were trimmed by 5 bases and 6 bases, with 17 bases remaining between them. There are 16 residues in the CDR3. CDR3 loop: CASSPSLDRSNSPLHF. Written as DNA, the CDR3 is TGTGCCAGCAGCCCGAGCCTCGACAGGAGTAATTCACCCCTCCACTTT.

This clonotype was counted a few times. V usage is TRBV20-1 and J usage is TRBJ2-7; D perhaps matches TRBD1 (5 bases). CDR3 length: 14 residues. Germline lookup yields CDR1 DFQATT and CDR2 SNEGSKA (reference sequence). V gave up 1 base and J gave up 4 bases, with 14 bases separating them. CDR3 nucleotide sequence: TGCAGTGCTAGAGGTCGACAGAGACCTTACGAGCAGTACTTC. This translates into CSARGRQRPYEQYF.

This clonotype was seen more than once but under ten times. The chain combines TRBV20-1 with TRBJ2-7; the D call may be TRBD1 or TRBD2 (5 bases each). The CDR3 length is 15 residues. CDR1 is DFQATT, CDR2 SNEGSKA, per germline (reference sequence). The V gene lost 5 bases and the J gene lost 4 bases, with 21 bases spanning the gap. CDR3 amino acids: CSAQWGGGGAYEQYF. CDR3 nucleotide sequence: TGCAGTGCTCAGTGGGGCGGTGGAGGAGCTTACGAGCAGTACTTC.

This clonotype was observed many times. This chain links TRBV15 with TRBJ1-6; D gene unclear. Germline lookup yields CDR1 LNHNV and CDR2 YYDKDF (reference sequence). The ends were cut back, 0 bases at V and 7 bases at J, with 4 bases in the middle. There are 13 residues in the CDR3. The CDR3 DNA sequence: TGTGCCACCAGCAGAGATATGAATTCACCCCTCCACTTT. Its protein is CATSRDMNSPLHF.

In the case of this clonotype: It may be a read error: a sequence one base away is much more abundant. The CDR3 spells CSARTGLDYEQFF. As DNA, the CDR3 is TGCAGTGCTAGAACGGGACTAGACTACGAGCAGTTCTTC. This chain joins TRBV20-1 and TRBJ2-1; 8 bases align to TRBD2. Looked up from germline, CDR1 is DFQATT and CDR2 is SNEGSKA (reference sequence). V lost 2 bases to trimming and J lost 10 bases; unmatched junction nucleotides: 7. There are 13 residues in the CDR3.

The chain has TRBV20-1 and TRBJ2-1; D might be TRBD2 (5 bases). Germline values: CDR1 DFQATT, CDR2 SNEGSKA (reference sequence). The length of the CDR3 is 16 residues. V gave up 3 bases and J gave up 4 bases, with 19 bases separating them. The CDR3 is CSASPIGEIRYNEQFF. In DNA, the CDR3 is TGCAGTGCTAGCCCCATTGGGGAGATACGATACAATGAGCAGTTCTTC.

J is TRBJ2-1 and V is TRBV6-2 or TRBV6-3; D might be TRBD2 (6 bases). V was trimmed by 0 bases and J by 10 bases, leaving 13 bases between them. The CDR3 covers 14 residues. CDR1 and CDR2 (germline): MNHEY, SVGEGT. In DNA form, the CDR3 reads TGTGCCAGCAGTTACTCGAGGGCCGCGGGGGAGCAGTTCTTC. The encoded protein is CASSYSRAAGEQFF.

The count of this clonotype is one. The rearrangement joins TRBV7-6 to TRBJ2-5; 8 nucleotides line up with TRBD2. V was pared by 0 bases and J by 4 bases, with 1 base of the junction left unmatched. The CDR3 spans 14 residues. From germline, CDR1 is SGHVS and CDR2 FNYEAQ. In DNA, the CDR3 is TGTGCCAGCAGCTTAGCTCTAGCGGGAGAGACCCAGTACTTC. Residues: CASSLALAGETQYF.

V usage is TRBV10-3 and J usage is TRBJ2-1; a weak D match, TRBD2 (6 bases). CDR1 is ENHRY and CDR2 is SYGVKD in the germline V gene. The CDR3 sequence is 15 residues long. Trimming took 6 bases from V and 5 from J, leaving 17 bases between them. The CDR3 DNA reads TGTGCCATCAGCGCGGTGGGGGGTACCAACAATGAGCAGTTCTTC. This sequence encodes CAISAVGGTNNEQFF.